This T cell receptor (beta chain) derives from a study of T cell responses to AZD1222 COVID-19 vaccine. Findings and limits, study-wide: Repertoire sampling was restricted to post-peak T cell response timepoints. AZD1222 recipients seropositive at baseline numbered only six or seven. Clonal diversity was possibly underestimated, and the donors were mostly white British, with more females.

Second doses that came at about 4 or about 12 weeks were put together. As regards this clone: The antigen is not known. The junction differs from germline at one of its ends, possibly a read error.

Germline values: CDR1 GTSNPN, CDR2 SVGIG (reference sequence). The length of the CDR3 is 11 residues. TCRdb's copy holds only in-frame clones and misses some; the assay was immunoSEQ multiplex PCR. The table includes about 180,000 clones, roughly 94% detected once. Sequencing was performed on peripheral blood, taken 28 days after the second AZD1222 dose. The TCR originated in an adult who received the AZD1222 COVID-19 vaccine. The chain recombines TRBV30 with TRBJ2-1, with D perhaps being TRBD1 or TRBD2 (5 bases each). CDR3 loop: CAWSNPGRPIF. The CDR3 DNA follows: TGTGCCTGGAGTAACCCGGGACGGCCGATCTTC.